Listed here are 23 T cell receptor beta chains from one sample, sequenced in a study of blood T cells in healthy people across ages. Sample-barcoded 5' priming and a J-beta primer mix drove a second PCR of about 6 to 12 cycles. Using its own MiXCR run on the 5' RACE reads, TCRdb lists one record per CDR3 protein. Of roughly 1.9 million distinct CDR3 sequences in the sample, about 39% were seen once. The sample was blood. These receptors originate from a human donor in good health.

V usage is TRBV15 and J usage is TRBJ2-7; 10 bases align to TRBD1. V shed 5 bases and J 3 bases; nucleotides not matched to a gene: 10. CDR1 and CDR2 (germline): LNHNV, YYDKDF (reference sequence). The CDR3 sequence is 16 residues long. CDR3 nucleotide sequence: TGTGCCACCAGCCGAAGTAGTCGGACAGGGGGCTACGAGCAGTACTTC. This codes for CATSRSSRTGGYEQYF.

The J gene is TRBJ2-3, the V gene TRBV12-3 or TRBV12-4, with TRBD2 matching over 11 bases. The CDR3 totals 14 residues. V dropped 4 bases and J dropped 14; count of bases not matched to a gene: 11. This chain's CDR3 is CASSSGVAGGPGYF. Written as DNA, the CDR3 is TGTGCCAGCAGTTCCGGGGTAGCGGGGGGGCCGGGGTATTTT.

V and J are TRBV6-5 and TRBJ2-5; possibly TRBD1 or TRBD2 for D (5 bases each). V was trimmed by 5 bases and J by 9 bases, leaving 19 bases between them. This CDR3 is 14 amino acids long. The germline V gene has CDR1 MNHEY and CDR2 SVGAGI. The CDR3 protein is CASSEGPPPKAQYF. Here the CDR3 DNA reads TGTGCCAGCAGTGAGGGACCCCCCCCAAAGGCCCAGTACTTC.

The J gene is TRBJ1-5, the V gene TRBV12-3 or TRBV12-4; 7 nucleotides line up with TRBD1. There are 14 residues in the CDR3. Trimming cost V 7 bases and J 7 bases; bases outside gene matches: 10. CDR3 DNA sequence: TGTGCCAGCACCTCTGACAGGGACGGGCAGCCCCAGCATTTT. Protein product: CASTSDRDGQPQHF.

In the case of this clonotype: Germline and junction disagree at one end, which may indicate a read error. The chain combines TRBV7-2 with TRBJ2-5; D possibly corresponds to TRBD2 (6 bases). CDR3 length: 15 residues. Germline lookup yields CDR1 SGHTA and CDR2 FQGNSA. The CDR3: CASSLGGVRGETQYF. The CDR3, as DNA: TGTGCCAGCAGTTTAGGAGGGGTTCGGGGAGAGACCCAGTACTTC.

The J gene is TRBJ2-2, the V gene TRBV5-6, with D maybe TRBD1 (5 bases). Trimming shortened V by 1 base and J by 6 bases, and 10 bases separated the two germline ends. Germline V lookup: CDR1 SGHDT, CDR2 YYEEEE. This CDR3 has 14 amino acids. As DNA, the CDR3 is TGTGCCAGCAGCTTGATAGGGGTCGCCGGGGAGCTGTTTTTT. This gives the protein CASSLIGVAGELFF.

This clonotype showed up many times. The chain carries TRBV2 and TRBJ2-7; 8 bases line up with TRBD2. CDR1 is SNHLY and CDR2 is FYNNEI in the germline V gene. The V and J ends lost 6 bases and 0 bases, in that order; junction bases with no gene match: 4. This CDR3 contains 14 residues. CDR3 loop: CASRLAGNSYEQYF. CDR3 DNA sequence: TGTGCCAGCAGGTTAGCGGGGAACTCCTACGAGCAGTACTTC. The full variable domain, with the rest looked up from reference TRBV2 and TRBJ2-7, is EPEVTQTPSHQVTQMGQEVILRCVPISNHLYFYWYRQILGQKVEFLVSFYNNEISEKSEIFDDQFSVERPDGSNFTLKIRSTKLEDSAMYFCASRLAGNSYEQYFGPGTRLTVT.

The rearrangement uses TRBV20-1 and TRBJ2-1, with TRBD1 matching over 11 bases. Germline V CDR1 and CDR2: DFQATT, SNEGSKA (reference sequence). V lost 5 bases to trimming and J lost 8 bases; unmatched junction nucleotides: 5. The CDR3 runs to 13 residues. This CDR3 is CSAPGTGGDEQFF. Here the CDR3 DNA reads TGCAGTGCTCCCGGGACAGGGGGAGATGAGCAGTTCTTC.

This chain links TRBV3-1 with TRBJ2-1; tentative D call: TRBD2 (5 bases). Germline V lookup: CDR1 LGHDT, CDR2 YNNKEL (reference sequence). The V gene lost 3 bases and the J gene lost 6 bases, with 12 bases spanning the gap. The CDR3 has 14 amino acids. CDR3 amino acids: CASSHRGRSNEQFF. CDR3 coding DNA: TGTGCCAGCAGCCATCGGGGTAGGAGCAATGAGCAGTTCTTC.

This clonotype has a handful of counts. The CDR3 coding sequence is TGTGCCAGCAGCCCACGGGACAACAGATATGGCTACACCTTC. As protein: CASSPRDNRYGYTF. The chain uses TRBV5-8 and TRBJ1-2; the D gene is possibly TRBD1 (6 bases). CDR3 length equals 14 residues. The V gene lost 4 bases and the J gene lost 5 bases, with 15 bases spanning the gap. CDR1 and CDR2 from the germline V gene are SGHTS and YDEGEE.

The V call is TRBV5-6, the J call TRBJ1-2; weak D call: TRBD1 (5 bases). The CDR3 length is 14 residues. Germline CDR1 and CDR2: SGHDT and YYEEEE. V was shortened by 2 bases and J by 3 bases, with 11 bases between the two germline ends. CDR3 loop: CASSLIGDYYGYTF. In nucleotides, the CDR3 is TGTGCCAGCAGCTTAATCGGGGACTACTATGGCTACACCTTC. The full variable domain, rest sourced from reference TRBV5-6 and TRBJ1-2, is DAGVTQSPTHLIKTRGQQVTLRCSPKSGHDTVSWYQQALGQGPQFIFQYYEEEERQRGNFPDRFSGHQFPNYSSELNVNALLLGDSALYLCASSLIGDYYGYTFGSGTRLTVV.

This clonotype was seen a handful of times. The CDR3 here is CASSLPSGQGLYEQYF. The CDR3, as DNA: TGTGCCAGCAGCTTACCCTCGGGACAGGGGTTGTACGAGCAGTACTTC. The J gene is TRBJ2-7, the V gene TRBV7-9; 10 nucleotides agree with TRBD1. J was trimmed by 4 bases and V by 2 bases; bases with no gene match: 8. This CDR3 is built from 16 residues. The germline gives CDR1 SEHNR, CDR2 FQNEAQ (reference sequence).

The CDR3 sequence: CASGLRTGGNSPLHF. The CDR3 DNA reads TGTGCTAGTGGTTTGCGGACAGGGGGCAATTCACCCCTCCACTTT. V is TRBV12-5 and J is TRBJ1-6; 11 bases map to TRBD1. V was clipped by 2 bases and J by 7 bases; unmatched bases: 1. This CDR3 comprises 15 residues. In germline, CDR1 is LGHNT, CDR2 FRNRAP.

The genes are TRBV15 and TRBJ2-5; TRBD2 might be the D (5 bases). V was cut by 3 bases and J by 2 bases, with 7 bases left in between. Germline V CDR1 and CDR2: LNHNV, YYDKDF (reference sequence). The CDR3 contains 13 residues. CDR3 sequence (DNA): TGTGCCACCAGCAGTGGGAGTCAAGAGACCCAGTACTTC. Amino acids: CATSSGSQETQYF.

The genes are TRBV20-1 and TRBJ2-1, with TRBD1 matching 7 bases. CDR3 size: 15 residues. V trimming: 6 bases; J trimming: 8 bases; junction bases outside the gene matches: 16. Germline V CDR1 and CDR2: DFQATT, SNEGSKA (reference sequence). The CDR3 nucleotides read TGCAGTGCCCGTCCGGAACAGGGGATGTTCGATGAGCAGTTCTTC. It translates to CSARPEQGMFDEQFF.

There are a few counts of this clonotype. This chain joins TRBV27 and TRBJ1-2; D remains unclear. Germline-derived CDR1 and CDR2 are MNHEY and SMNVEV (reference sequence). The ends were cut back, 7 bases at V and 0 bases at J, with 12 bases in the middle. CDR3 length: 14 amino acids. The CDR3 loop is CASMGWESNYGYTF. The CDR3 bases are TGTGCCAGCATGGGCTGGGAGTCTAACTATGGCTACACCTTC.

This clonotype showed up just a few times. The chain uses TRBV20-1 and TRBJ1-1, with a possible D match to TRBD1 (5 bases). The V end was cut by 1 base, the J end by 4 bases, with 13 bases between. Germline V gene data show CDR1 as DFQATT and CDR2 as SNEGSKA (reference sequence). This CDR3 has 14 amino acids. The CDR3 DNA reads TGCAGTGCTAGAGTTCCGGGACGGACCACTGAAGCTTTCTTT. This sequence encodes CSARVPGRTTEAFF.

The V and J genes are TRBV20-1 and TRBJ2-4; D assignment may be TRBD1 or TRBD2 (5 bases each). The CDR3 is 14 amino acids. Trimming left V 1 base short and J 6 bases short, with 13 bases between. Germline lookup yields CDR1 DFQATT and CDR2 SNEGSKA (reference sequence). CDR3 sequence (DNA): TGCAGTGCTAGAGGAGGGGCTCTCAGAAACATTCAGTACTTC. As protein: CSARGGALRNIQYF.

This clonotype came up once. The genes are TRBV20-1 and TRBJ2-5, with D possibly matching TRBD2 (6 bases). CDR3 length: 14 residues. CDR1 and CDR2 from the germline V gene are DFQATT and SNEGSKA (reference sequence). V lost 5 bases to trimming and J lost 5 bases, with 18 bases between them. The CDR3: CSAATGGNGETQYF. The CDR3 DNA reads as TGCAGTGCTGCCACCGGGGGTAATGGTGAGACCCAGTACTTC.

The chain is built from TRBV9 and TRBJ2-3; 11 positions agree with TRBD2. The CDR3 has 14 residues. CDR1 and CDR2 from the germline V gene are SGDLS and YYNGEE. The trim removed 7 bases at V and 5 bases at J, leaving 6 bases unmatched. CDR3: CASGPGLAVDTQYF. The CDR3 bases are TGTGCCAGCGGACCGGGACTAGCGGTAGATACGCAGTATTTT. Full variable domain (remainder filled in from reference TRBV9 and TRBJ2-3): DSGVTQTPKHLITATGQRVTLRCSPRSGDLSVYWYQQSLDQGLQFLIQYYNGEERAKGNILERFSAQQFPDLHSELNLSSLELGDSALYFCASGPGLAVDTQYFGPGTRLTVL.

V gene TRBV4-3 combines with J gene TRBJ2-5; TRBD1 aligns across 7 bases. Germline lookup yields CDR1 LGHNA and CDR2 YSLEER. The CDR3 consists of 15 residues. Unmatched junction bases numbered 16, after V lost 4 bases and J lost 11 bases. The CDR3 protein is CASSPSPRQGYEQYF. The CDR3 nucleotides read TGCGCCAGCAGCCCCAGTCCGCGACAGGGCTATGAGCAGTACTTC.

The rearrangement links TRBV4-1 to TRBJ1-1; tentative D call: TRBD1 (5 bases). Looked up from germline, CDR1 is MGHRA and CDR2 is YSYEKL. With 1 base removed from V and 7 bases from J, the gap between germline ends came to 13 bases. CDR3 size: 14 residues. CDR3 amino acids: CASSQGGDSSEAFF. The CDR3, as DNA: TGCGCCAGCAGCCAAGGGGGCGATTCCAGTGAAGCTTTCTTT.

This chain links TRBV6-5 with TRBJ1-1, with D unresolved. CDR1 is MNHEY, CDR2 SVGAGI, per germline. The CDR3 totals 14 residues. V was pared by 7 bases and J by 0 bases, with 12 bases between. The CDR3 DNA follows: TGTGCCAGCAAGGAGGCAGCCCTGAACACTGAAGCTTTCTTT. This encodes CASKEAALNTEAFF.